Given below is one T cell receptor beta chain in context. Trimming left V 5 bases short and J 5 bases short, with 10 bases between. This CDR3 is built from 11 residues. Germline V gene lookup returns CDR1 DFQATT and CDR2 SNEGSKA (reference sequence). As for the cDNA, it was generated by 5'RACE with 10-nucleotide random UMIs. TCRdb called the 5' RACE reads again in MiXCR, with one record for every CDR3 protein. The sample shows about 59,000 distinct CDR3 sequences, less than 25% of them seen only once. Noted time point: technical triplicate 2. This entry is derived from a study of neurological immune-mediated disorders.

The receptor's source is a man aged 55 to 69 with HTLV-1-associated myelopathy (HAM/TSP). Sequencing was carried out using PBMCs. The rearrangement uses TRBV20-1 and TRBJ2-7, with D tentatively TRBD1 (5 bases). CDR3 amino acids: CSAAQGNEQYF. CDR3 nucleotides: TGCAGTGCTGCCCAGGGTAACGAGCAGTACTTC.